The 13 T cell receptor beta chains given below trace back to one sample, sequenced in a study of T-cell memory formation after mild COVID-19. Via MiXCR, TCRdb re-called the 5' RACE reads, giving one row per CDR3 protein. This repertoire shows roughly 450,000 distinct CDR3 sequences, around a sixth found once; its top ten account for more than 9%. Sequencing was done on a sample of PBMCs or a T cell subset sorted from them (not recorded which). Receptors were obtained from an adult woman who had mild COVID-19 (a few samples of this study predate the infection). Cell type and time point are not known.

This clonotype turned up a few times. The chain employs TRBV4-2 and TRBJ2-7, with 7 positions matching TRBD1. CDR1 LGHNA and CDR2 YNFKEQ come from the germline V gene. V was clipped by 0 bases and J by 4 bases; unmatched bases: 9. The CDR3 length is 16 residues. DNA for the CDR3: TGTGCCAGCAGCCAAGATTCGGAGACAGGGTGGTACGAGCAGTACTTC. Its translation: CASSQDSETGWYEQYF.

This clonotype appeared many times. The chain has TRBV12-3 or TRBV12-4 and TRBJ2-6; either TRBD1 or TRBD2 may fit D (5 bases each). V was clipped by 4 bases and J by 1 base, with 17 bases between them. The CDR3 loop spans 18 amino acids. As DNA, the CDR3 is TGTGCCAGCAGTTCGGGACCTACTAGGGGATCTGGGGCCAACGTCCTGACTTTC. Amino acids: CASSSGPTRGSGANVLTF.

There are many counts of this clonotype. The chain is built from TRBV6-5 and TRBJ2-7; D is unresolved. Looked up from germline, CDR1 is MNHEY and CDR2 is SVGAGI. The CDR3 consists of 16 residues. V was shortened by 8 bases and J by 0 bases, with 20 bases between the two germline ends. CDR3 nucleotides: TGTGCCAGCCGACGGGCTTCCTTACAAAGCTCCTACGAGCAGTACTTC. This gives the protein CASRRASLQSSYEQYF.

The V call is TRBV29-1, the J call TRBJ1-4, with TRBD1 as a possible D gene (5 bases). Trimming took off 4 bases at V and 0 bases at J, with 9 bases between the two ends. CDR3 length: 14 residues. Germline V gene data show CDR1 as SQVTM and CDR2 as ANQGSEA. CDR3 region: CSVGQGTTNEKLFF. In DNA form, the CDR3 reads TGCAGCGTTGGGCAGGGCACAACTAATGAAAAACTGTTTTTT.

This chain connects TRBV21-1 to TRBJ2-5; the table's D call TRBD2 went unverified against the DNA. TRBV21-1 is given as a pseudogene. The CDR3 is 15 residues long. The CDR3 loop reads CASSKGGRGGETQYF. The DNA of the CDR3 is TGTGCCAGCAGCAAAGGTGGCCGGGGAGGAGAGACCCAGTACTTC.

This clonotype was counted at least ten times. The V call is TRBV7-2, the J call TRBJ2-3; no clear D gene. The V end lost 2 bases, the J end lost 3 bases, and 9 bases lay between the germline ends. The CDR3 totals 14 residues. The germline V gene has CDR1 SGHTA and CDR2 FQGNSA. The DNA of the CDR3 is TGTGCCAGCAGCTTAAGGGCCGGGACAGATACGCAGTATTTT. Encoded protein: CASSLRAGTDTQYF. Combining the CDR3 with reference TRBV7-2 and TRBJ2-3 gives the whole variable domain GAGVSQSPSNKVTEKGKDVELRCDPISGHTALYWYRQSLGQGLEFLIYFQGNSAPDKSGLPSDRFSAERTGGSVSTLTIQRTQQEDSAVYLCASSLRAGTDTQYFGPGTRLTVL.

This clonotype was recorded a few times. The V and J genes are TRBV5-1 and TRBJ2-1; D is uncertain. V was trimmed by 4 bases and J by 0 bases, leaving 11 bases between them. Germline-derived CDR1 and CDR2 are SGHRS and YFSETQ. The CDR3 totals 15 residues. CDR3 coding DNA: TGCGCCAGCAGCGGTACACTATCCTCCTACAATGAGCAGTTCTTC. Its protein is CASSGTLSSYNEQFF. Together with reference TRBV5-1 and TRBJ2-1, the CDR3 gives the full variable domain: KAGVTQTPRYLIKTRGQQVTLSCSPISGHRSVSWYQQTPGQGLQFLFEYFSETQRNKGNFPGRFSGRQFSNSRSEMNVSTLELGDSALYLCASSGTLSSYNEQFFGPGTRLTVL.

This clonotype has a handful of counts. The chain combines TRBV4-3 with TRBJ2-1; 7 positions match TRBD2. In germline, CDR1 is LGHNA, CDR2 YSLEER. The CDR3 is made up of 15 amino acids. With V trimmed by 3 bases and J by 5 bases, 7 bases remained unmatched. CDR3 DNA: TGCGCCAGCAGCCATCGCGGGAGAATGCACAATGAGCAGTTCTTC. This translates into CASSHRGRMHNEQFF.

The V gene is TRBV6-5, the J gene TRBJ1-3; TRBD1 is a possible D gene (5 bases). Per germline, CDR1 MNHEY and CDR2 SVGAGI. The length of the CDR3 is 16 residues. V gave up 2 bases and J gave up 0 bases, with 11 bases separating them. CDR3 protein: CASSYTDRISGNTIYF. CDR3 coding DNA: TGTGCCAGCAGTTACACCGACAGAATCTCTGGAAACACCATATATTTT.

In its sample, this clonotype was seen a few times. CDR3 loop: CASSSNLDETQYF. The CDR3 DNA is TGTGCCAGCAGTTCAAACTTGGATGAGACCCAGTACTTC. V and J are TRBV27 and TRBJ2-5; D is ambiguous. Per the germline V gene, CDR1 is MNHEY and CDR2 is SMNVEV (reference sequence). This CDR3 region has 13 residues. Trimming shortened V by 4 bases and J by 5 bases, and 11 bases separated the two germline ends.

This chain joins TRBV14 and TRBJ2-7, with unresolved D. The germline CDR1 and CDR2 sequences are SGHDN and FVKESK. V lost 3 bases to trimming and J lost 2 bases, with 20 bases between them. The CDR3 is made up of 17 amino acids. In DNA form, the CDR3 reads TGTGCCAGCAGCCATGCGCCGATAGCAGCAACCCCCTACGAGCAGTACTTC. The encoded protein is CASSHAPIAATPYEQYF.

This clonotype appeared a single time. V and J are TRBV7-2 and TRBJ2-7; 12 nucleotides line up with TRBD2. The germline V gene has CDR1 SGHTA and CDR2 FQGNSA. The CDR3 has 16 amino acids. With V trimmed by 0 bases and J by 3 bases, 3 bases remained unmatched. CDR3 residues: CASSLARTSGVYEQYF. The CDR3 DNA reads as TGTGCCAGCAGCTTAGCGCGGACTAGCGGGGTCTACGAGCAGTACTTC.

The chain couples TRBV11-3 to TRBJ2-7; no clear D gene. CDR1 and CDR2 (germline): SGHNT, YENEEA. The CDR3 consists of 13 residues. Trimming took off 1 base at V and 7 bases at J, with 11 bases between the two ends. The chain's CDR3 is CASSLGASREQYF. Written as DNA, the CDR3 is TGTGCCAGCAGCTTAGGGGCCTCCCGGGAGCAGTACTTC. The full variable domain, with the rest looked up from reference TRBV11-3 and TRBJ2-7, is EAGVVQSPRYKIIEKKQPVAFWCNPISGHNTLYWYLQNLGQGPELLIRYENEEAVDDSQLPKDRFSAERLKGVDSTLKIQPAELGDSAVYLCASSLGASREQYFGPGTRLTVT.